This entry describes one T cell receptor beta chain. Antigen specificity is unknown. The data were produced by immunoSEQ multiplex PCR, yet TCRdb's version contains in-frame clones alone and is incomplete. Found here are 120,000 to 150,000 clones, under 95% of them singletons; the top ten hold roughly 5%. The CDR3 is 13 residues long. V was clipped by 4 bases and J by 5 bases, with 9 bases between them. Germline V CDR1 and CDR2: MGHDK, SYGVNS. This entry is derived from a study of T cell responses to AZD1222 COVID-19 vaccine. General study points: Unmutated variant regions are reportedly the target of nearly half of TCRs that are spike-specific.

The gene calls are TRBV25-1 and TRBJ2-1; D is possibly TRBD2 (5 bases). The source material was peripheral blood, sampled on day 0 of AZD1222 vaccination. This receptor was obtained from an adult in good health. CDR3: CASSGRGDNEQFF. CDR3 coding DNA: TGTGCCAGCAGTGGCCGGGGAGACAATGAGCAGTTCTTC.